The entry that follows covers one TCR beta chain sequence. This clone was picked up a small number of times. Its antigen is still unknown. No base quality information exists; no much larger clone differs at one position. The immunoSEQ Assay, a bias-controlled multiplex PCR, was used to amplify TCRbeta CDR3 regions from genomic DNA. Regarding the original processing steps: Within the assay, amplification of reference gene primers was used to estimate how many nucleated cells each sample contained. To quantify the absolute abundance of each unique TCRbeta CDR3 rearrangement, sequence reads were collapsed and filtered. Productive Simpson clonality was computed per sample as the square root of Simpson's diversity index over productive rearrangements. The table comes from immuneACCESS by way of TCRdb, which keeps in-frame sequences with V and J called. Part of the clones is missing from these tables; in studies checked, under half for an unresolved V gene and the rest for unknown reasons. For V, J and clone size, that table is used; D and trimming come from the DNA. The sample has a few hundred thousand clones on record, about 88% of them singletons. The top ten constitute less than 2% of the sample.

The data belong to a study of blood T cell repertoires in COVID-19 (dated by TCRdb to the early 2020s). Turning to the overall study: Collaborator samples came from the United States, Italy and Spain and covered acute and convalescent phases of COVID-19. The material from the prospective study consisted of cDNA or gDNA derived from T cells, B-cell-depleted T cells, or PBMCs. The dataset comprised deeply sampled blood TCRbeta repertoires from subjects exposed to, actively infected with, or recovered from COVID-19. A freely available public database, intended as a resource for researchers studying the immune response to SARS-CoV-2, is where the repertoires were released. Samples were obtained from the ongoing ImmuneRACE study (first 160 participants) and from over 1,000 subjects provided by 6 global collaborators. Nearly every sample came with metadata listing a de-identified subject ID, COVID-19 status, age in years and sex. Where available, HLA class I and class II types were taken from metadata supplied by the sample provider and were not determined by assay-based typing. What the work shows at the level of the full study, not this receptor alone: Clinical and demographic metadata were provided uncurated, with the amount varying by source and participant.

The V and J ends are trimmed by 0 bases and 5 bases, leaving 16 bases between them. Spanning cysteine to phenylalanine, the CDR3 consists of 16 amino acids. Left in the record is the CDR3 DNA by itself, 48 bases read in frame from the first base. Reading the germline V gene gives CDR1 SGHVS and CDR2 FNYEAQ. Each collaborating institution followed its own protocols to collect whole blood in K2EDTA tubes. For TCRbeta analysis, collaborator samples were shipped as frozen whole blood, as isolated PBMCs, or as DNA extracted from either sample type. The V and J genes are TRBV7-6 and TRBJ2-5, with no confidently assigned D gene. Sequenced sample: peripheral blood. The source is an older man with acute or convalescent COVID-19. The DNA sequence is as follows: TGTGCCAGCAGCTTAGCCAATTTCATAGGCGGCGAGACCCAGTACTTC. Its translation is CASSLANFIGGETQYF.